This T cell receptor (beta chain) was recorded in a study of vaccination effects on CD4 cells after COVID-19. Generated by immunoSEQ multiplex PCR, the TCRdb table keeps only in-frame clones and is missing some. This table holds around 46,000 clones, roughly 72% found once. Isolating CD4+ T cells followed approximately 9 days of culture. All participants had two doses of either the BNT162b2 or mRNA-1273 vaccine. On day 3 and again on day 7, half the medium was replaced with IL-2 medium. The V and J ends lost 5 bases and 4 bases respectively, with 15 bases between them. The CDR3 has 15 residues. Germline values: CDR1 SGHVS, CDR2 FQNEAQ. For this clone: Antigen: not known.

Sequences were derived from CD4+ T cells from PBMCs cultured without peptide, sampled after COVID-19 vaccination. The receptor comes from a human donor who received a COVID-19 vaccine. V is TRBV7-8 and J is TRBJ1-5; D is unclear. The CDR3 region has the DNA TGTGCCAGCAGCGGGTCCGGGAGAGGGAATCAGCCCCAGCATTTT. This encodes CASSGSGRGNQPQHF. Variable domain in full (rest from reference TRBV7-8 and TRBJ1-5): GAGVSQSPRYKVAKRGQDVALRCDPISGHVSLFWYQQALGQGPEFLTYFQNEAQLDKSGLPSDRFFAERPEGSVSTLKIQRTQQEDSAVYLCASSGSGRGNQPQHFGDGTRLSIL.